These 29 T cell receptor beta chains originate from one sample sequenced in a study of blood T cell repertoires in COVID-19. The data were produced by immunoSEQ multiplex PCR, yet TCRdb's version contains in-frame clones alone and is incomplete. The data show roughly 200,000 clones, around 86% seen once. Input material: peripheral blood. Every receptor here comes from a man aged 60 to 69 with acute or convalescent COVID-19.

V and J are TRBV6-6 and TRBJ2-7; 9 positions agree with TRBD1. CDR3 length: 14 residues. V was pared by 6 bases and J by 5 bases, with 8 bases of the junction left unmatched. The germline gives CDR1 MNHNY, CDR2 SVGAGI (reference sequence). The chain's CDR3 is CASSPGTGYDEQYF. CDR3 coding DNA: TGTGCCAGCAGCCCCGGGACAGGGTACGACGAGCAGTACTTC.

The chain is built from TRBV5-1 and TRBJ1-4; 7 positions match TRBD1. V dropped 4 bases and J dropped 5; count of bases not matched to a gene: 8. Per germline, CDR1 SGHRS and CDR2 YFSETQ. This CDR3 has 15 residues. CDR3 nucleotides: TGCGCCAGCAGCGCGGCGGGACAGAAAAATGAAAAACTGTTTTTT. Its protein is CASSAAGQKNEKLFF.

V usage is TRBV7-2 and J usage is TRBJ2-2, with D tentatively TRBD1 (5 bases). CDR1 SGHTA and CDR2 FQGNSA come from the germline V gene. V lost 5 bases to trimming and J lost 4 bases, with 11 bases between them. The CDR3 has 14 amino acids. CDR3 in DNA: TGTGCCAGCAGCCCAGGACATCCCACCGGGGAGCTGTTTTTT. Translating it yields CASSPGHPTGELFF.

The J gene is TRBJ1-5, the V gene TRBV13, with 8 bases aligning to TRBD1. Germline values: CDR1 PRHDT, CDR2 FYEKMQ (reference sequence). The CDR3 covers 13 residues. Unmatched junction bases numbered 4, after V lost 5 bases and J lost 7 bases. CDR3 coding DNA: TGTGCCAGCAGCCTGACAGGGGTCCAGCCCCAGCATTTT. This encodes CASSLTGVQPQHF.

Of note for this clone: Distinct nucleotide sequences in the sample also encode this CDR3. V and J are TRBV18 and TRBJ2-3; TRBD1 matches 8 bases. After removal of 3 bases from V and 1 base from J, the junction contained 3 bases not matched to a gene. Germline assignment: CDR1 KGHSH and CDR2 LQKENI. The CDR3 spans 15 residues. CDR3 sequence: CASSPPTGGTDTQYF. The DNA of the CDR3 is TGTGCCAGCTCACCGCCGACAGGGGGCACAGATACGCAGTATTTT.

This clone was detected a few times. The gene calls are TRBV6-2 or TRBV6-3 and TRBJ1-1; D is perhaps TRBD1 (5 bases). CDR1 and CDR2 (germline): MNHEY, SVGEGT. This CDR3 has 15 residues. Trimming took 5 bases from V and 1 from J, leaving 14 bases between them. This chain's CDR3 is CASSPQGVWNTEAFF. The DNA for the CDR3 is TGTGCCAGCAGTCCCCAAGGGGTGTGGAACACTGAAGCTTTCTTT.

This clone was observed a single time. The chain combines TRBV20-1 with TRBJ2-5; no clear D. Deletions cut 5 bases from V and 1 base from J, with 5 bases between. The germline CDR1 and CDR2 sequences are DFQATT and SNEGSKA (reference sequence). The CDR3 length is 11 residues. The CDR3 spells CSAAGQETQYF. The CDR3 bases are TGCAGTGCTGCAGGCCAAGAGACCCAGTACTTC.

The sample holds one count of this clone. The chain combines TRBV21-1 with TRBJ2-7; TRBD1 is the table's D call and was not checked against the DNA. TRBV21-1 has pseudogene status. CDR3 length equals 14 residues. The chain's CDR3 is CASRPGQGNYEQYF. The CDR3 DNA follows: TGTGCCAGCAGACCCGGACAGGGAAACTACGAGCAGTACTTC.

The J gene is TRBJ2-7, the V gene TRBV7-6; TRBD2 aligns across 13 bases. This CDR3 region has 17 residues. V gave up 3 bases and J gave up 6 bases; unmatched junction bases: 11. Germline V gene data show CDR1 as SGHVS and CDR2 as FNYEAQ. This chain's CDR3 is CASSFSTSGGPSSEQYF. The DNA for the CDR3 is TGTGCCAGCAGCTTCTCGACTAGCGGGGGGCCCTCAAGCGAGCAGTACTTC.

The chain links TRBV11-1 to TRBJ1-3; D might be TRBD1 (6 bases). V was cut by 5 bases and J by 3 bases, with 11 bases left in between. CDR1 is SGHAT and CDR2 is FQDESV in the germline V gene (reference sequence). This CDR3 spans 14 amino acids. CDR3 in amino acids: CASSQGTIGNTIYF. The CDR3 DNA reads as TGTGCCAGCAGCCAGGGGACGATTGGAAACACCATATATTTT.

The chain carries TRBV6-1 and TRBJ2-7, with TRBD1 as a possible D gene (5 bases). The CDR3 has 14 residues. The V gene lost 3 bases and the J gene lost 0 bases, with 9 bases spanning the gap. Per the germline V gene, CDR1 is MNHNS and CDR2 is SASEGT. The CDR3 loop is CASSETVRSYEQYF. In DNA, the CDR3 is TGTGCCAGCAGTGAGACAGTTCGCTCCTACGAGCAGTACTTC.

With regard to this clone: One end of the junction fails to match germline, which may point to a read error. The rearrangement joins TRBV2 to TRBJ1-2; 8 bases map to TRBD1. This CDR3 spans 14 amino acids. Per the germline V gene, CDR1 is SNHLY and CDR2 is FYNNEI. The CDR3 sequence is CASSQATGVFGYTF. The CDR3 region has the DNA TGTGCCAGCAGTCAAGCGACAGGGGTATTTGGCTACACCTTC.

The rearrangement uses TRBV30 and TRBJ2-5; 9 positions agree with TRBD1. The germline CDR1 and CDR2 sequences are GTSNPN and SVGIG (reference sequence). The CDR3 length is 14 residues. V was pared by 6 bases and J by 2 bases, with 7 bases of the junction left unmatched. The CDR3 here is CACGTGMGQETQYF. The CDR3 DNA reads TGTGCCTGTGGGACAGGGATGGGGCAAGAGACCCAGTACTTC.

CDR3 in DNA: TGTGCCAGCAGCCTCTTGGGGGGCACTGAAGCTTTCTTT. Translating it yields CASSLLGGTEAFF. V is TRBV3-1 (or the pseudogene TRBV3-2) and J is TRBJ1-1; maybe TRBD1 (5 bases). Germline CDR1 and CDR2: LGHDT and YNNKEL (reference sequence). The CDR3 loop spans 13 amino acids. Between the trimmed V and J ends, which lost 4 bases and 4 bases, there was a span of 10 bases.

The chain uses TRBV19 and TRBJ2-2; 10 nucleotides match TRBD1. The ends lost 3 bases at V and 7 bases at J; junction bases unmatched: 8. Per the germline V gene, CDR1 is LNHDA and CDR2 is SQIVND (reference sequence). CDR3 length: 16 amino acids. CDR3 protein: CASSIPGTGVIGELFF. CDR3 sequence (DNA): TGTGCCAGTAGTATTCCCGGGACAGGGGTCATCGGGGAGCTGTTTTTT.

The rearrangement links TRBV25-1 to TRBJ2-7, with 7 bases that match TRBD1. CDR3 length: 13 residues. The germline V gene has CDR1 MGHDK and CDR2 SYGVNS. The junction had 5 bases not matched to a gene; V was cut back by 4 bases and J by 5 bases. The CDR3 protein is CASSASGGHEQYF. The DNA for the CDR3 is TGTGCCAGCAGTGCCTCAGGGGGACACGAGCAGTACTTC.

The chain is built from TRBV6-1 and TRBJ2-3, with 10 bases identical to TRBD2. The length of the CDR3 is 15 residues. Germline CDR1 reads MNHNS; CDR2 reads SASEGT. V shed 6 bases, J shed 2 bases, and the junction held 5 bases outside the gene matches. The CDR3 bases are TGTGCCAGCAGCACCCTAGCGGGGGCCACAGATACGCAGTATTTT. Translating it yields CASSTLAGATDTQYF.

J is TRBJ2-7 and V is TRBV5-3; 7 nucleotides match TRBD1. TRBV5-3 is classed as an ORF, of uncertain function. The length of the CDR3 is 15 residues. V shed 4 bases, J shed 0 bases, and the junction held 7 bases outside the gene matches. CDR3 sequence reads: CARSVQGLGSYEQYF. The CDR3, as DNA: TGTGCCAGAAGCGTACAGGGGCTCGGCTCCTACGAGCAGTACTTC.

The genes are TRBV10-2 and TRBJ2-3, with 8 bases that match TRBD1. CDR1 and CDR2 from the germline V gene are WSHSY and SAAADI. V shed 8 bases, J shed 0 bases, and the junction held 10 bases outside the gene matches. There are 16 residues in the CDR3. The CDR3 nucleotides read TGCGCCAGCTCCGGCAGGGGGCCAAGGAGCACAGATACGCAGTATTTT. Its translation is CASSGRGPRSTDTQYF.

The chain joins TRBV7-3 to TRBJ1-1; tentative D call: TRBD1 (6 bases). V was cut by 6 bases and J by 9 bases, with 20 bases left in between. Germline CDR1 and CDR2: SGHTA and FQGTGA. The CDR3 has 14 amino acids. CDR3 region: CASSPQLVGGQAFF. CDR3 coding DNA: TGTGCCAGCAGTCCCCAACTCGTCGGGGGGCAAGCTTTCTTT.

The gene calls are TRBV5-1 and TRBJ2-6, with D possibly matching TRBD1 (6 bases). The CDR3 has 16 amino acids. With 5 bases removed from V and 0 bases from J, the gap between germline ends came to 12 bases. CDR1 is SGHRS, CDR2 YFSETQ, per germline. CDR3 nucleotides: TGCGCCAGCAGATCGACAGGCCCCTCTGGGGCCAACGTCCTGACTTTC. It translates to CASRSTGPSGANVLTF.

The chain is built from TRBV28 and TRBJ1-5; 9 bases are a match to TRBD1. Trimming at V came to 6 bases and at J to 3 bases, leaving 15 bases not matched to a gene. The CDR3 sequence is 18 residues long. CDR1 and CDR2 from the germline V gene are MDHEN and SYDVKM. The CDR3 DNA sequence: TGTGCCAGCAGGAACAACCTCCCGGGACAGGGCGTCAATCAGCCCCAGCATTTT. Amino acids: CASRNNLPGQGVNQPQHF. Variable domain in full (rest from reference TRBV28 and TRBJ1-5): DVKVTQSSRYLVKRTGEKVFLECVQDMDHENMFWYRQDPGLGLRLIYFSYDVKMKEKGDIPEGYSVSREKKERFSLILESASTNQTSMYLCASRNNLPGQGVNQPQHFGDGTRLSIL.

This clone is a singleton in its sample. DNA of the CDR3: TGTGCCAGCAGCTCGTCCGGGACAGGGTACTACAATGAGCAGTTCTTC. It codes for CASSSSGTGYYNEQFF. The V call is TRBV7-6, the J call TRBJ2-1; 9 bases line up with TRBD1. The V segment lost 4 bases and the J segment 3 bases; nucleotides outside the gene matches: 7. The CDR3 is 16 residues long. Per germline, CDR1 SGHVS and CDR2 FNYEAQ.

V is TRBV7-3 and J is TRBJ1-6; TRBD1 aligns across 7 bases. From germline, CDR1 is SGHTA and CDR2 FQGTGA. This CDR3 region has 15 residues. Trimming cost V 5 bases and J 14 bases; bases outside gene matches: 15. Here the CDR3 reads CASSPGQSLASTLHF. The CDR3 bases are TGTGCCAGCAGCCCGGGACAGAGCCTGGCCTCAACCCTCCACTTT.

V is TRBV7-2 and J is TRBJ2-2; 8 bases are a match to TRBD2. Germline V gene data show CDR1 as SGHTA and CDR2 as FQGNSA. The CDR3 runs 17 residues. V dropped 7 bases and J dropped 3; count of bases not matched to a gene: 13. The chain's CDR3 is CASNPGGGRDYTGELFF. CDR3 coding DNA: TGTGCCAGCAACCCCGGGGGGGGCAGGGATTACACCGGGGAGCTGTTTTTT.

The chain carries TRBV3-1 (or the pseudogene TRBV3-2) and TRBJ2-7; 15 bases are shared with TRBD2. J lost 4 bases, V lost 8 bases, and 3 bases had no gene match. Germline CDR1 LGHDT, CDR2 YNNKEL (reference sequence). The CDR3 length is 14 residues. The CDR3 region is CASAGLAGGYEQYF. In DNA, the CDR3 is TGTGCCAGCGCGGGACTAGCGGGGGGTTACGAGCAGTACTTC.

The chain uses TRBV29-1 and TRBJ1-2; the D gene is possibly TRBD1 (6 bases). From germline, CDR1 is SQVTM and CDR2 ANQGSEA. Deletions cut 5 bases from V and 4 bases from J, with 23 bases between. This CDR3 contains 16 residues. This chain's CDR3 is CSVLNPDSEIGYGYTF. In DNA form, the CDR3 reads TGCAGCGTTCTCAACCCGGACAGCGAGATCGGCTATGGCTACACCTTC.

The J gene is TRBJ1-4, the V gene TRBV6-2 or TRBV6-3; D gene ambiguous. This CDR3 contains 16 residues. Trimming shortened V by 0 bases and J by 0 bases, and 8 bases separated the two germline ends. Germline-derived CDR1 and CDR2 are MNHEY and SVGEGT. The CDR3 spells CASSYSSQATNEKLFF. CDR3 nucleotide sequence: TGTGCCAGCAGTTACTCGTCCCAGGCAACTAATGAAAAACTGTTTTTT.

V and J are TRBV30 and TRBJ2-7; 9 bases map to TRBD1. Per germline, CDR1 GTSNPN and CDR2 SVGIG (reference sequence). Losses at the gene ends were 3 bases for V and 4 bases for J; bases not matched to a gene: 4. This CDR3 has 13 amino acids. The CDR3 DNA reads TGTGCCTGGAGAGGACAGGGGCGGTACGAGCAGTACTTC. Amino acids: CAWRGQGRYEQYF.